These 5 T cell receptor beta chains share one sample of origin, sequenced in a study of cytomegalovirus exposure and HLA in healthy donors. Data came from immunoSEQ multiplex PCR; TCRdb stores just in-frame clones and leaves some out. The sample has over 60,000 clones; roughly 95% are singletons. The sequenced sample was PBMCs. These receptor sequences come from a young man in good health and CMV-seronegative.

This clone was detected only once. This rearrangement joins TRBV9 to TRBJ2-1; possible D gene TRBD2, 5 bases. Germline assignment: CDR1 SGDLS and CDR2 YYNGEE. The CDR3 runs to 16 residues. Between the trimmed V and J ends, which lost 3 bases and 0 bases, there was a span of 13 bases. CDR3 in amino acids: CASSGGSGSSYNEQFF. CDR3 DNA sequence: TGTGCCAGCAGCGGCGGCAGCGGTAGCTCCTACAATGAGCAGTTCTTC.

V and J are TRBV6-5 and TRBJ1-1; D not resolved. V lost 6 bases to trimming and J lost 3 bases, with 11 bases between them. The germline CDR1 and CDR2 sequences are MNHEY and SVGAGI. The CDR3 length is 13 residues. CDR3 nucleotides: TGTGCCAGCAGGGTCGGGTCGCACACTGAAGCTTTCTTT. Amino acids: CASRVGSHTEAFF.

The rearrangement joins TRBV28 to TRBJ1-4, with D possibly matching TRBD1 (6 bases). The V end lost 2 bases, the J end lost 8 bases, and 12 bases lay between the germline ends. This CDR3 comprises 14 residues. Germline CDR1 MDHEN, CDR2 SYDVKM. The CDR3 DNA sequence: TGTGCCAGCAGTTTAGCAGGGGTGGAGGAAAAACTGTTTTTT. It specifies CASSLAGVEEKLFF.

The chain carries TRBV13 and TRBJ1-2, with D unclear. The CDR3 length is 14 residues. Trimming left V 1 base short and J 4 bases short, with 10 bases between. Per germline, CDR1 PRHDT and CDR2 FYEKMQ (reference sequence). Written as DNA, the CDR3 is TGTGCCAGCAGCTTAGCGTGGCAGGTCTATGGCTACACCTTC. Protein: CASSLAWQVYGYTF.

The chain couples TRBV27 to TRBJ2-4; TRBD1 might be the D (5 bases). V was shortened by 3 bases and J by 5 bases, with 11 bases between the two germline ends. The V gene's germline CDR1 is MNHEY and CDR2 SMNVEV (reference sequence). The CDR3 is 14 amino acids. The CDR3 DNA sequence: TGTGCCAGCAGTTTGGCAGGGCCCCAAAACATTCAGTACTTC. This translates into CASSLAGPQNIQYF.